This entry lists 7 T cell receptor beta chains sequenced from one sample in a study of cytomegalovirus exposure and HLA in healthy donors. Some clones are missing from TCRdb's copy, which holds only in-frame ones; the method was immunoSEQ multiplex PCR. This repertoire shows tens of thousands of clones, about 89% found once; its top ten account for around 3%. The sample consisted of PBMCs. The source is a man aged 18 to 35 in good health and CMV-seronegative.

In its sample, this clone was seen many times. The chain joins TRBV25-1 to TRBJ2-7, with D perhaps TRBD2 (6 bases). Germline-derived CDR1 and CDR2 are MGHDK and SYGVNS. V was cut by 1 base and J by 5 bases, with 6 bases left in between. CDR3 length: 12 residues. The CDR3 region is CASSEWGDEQYF. DNA for the CDR3: TGTGCCAGCAGTGAATGGGGGGACGAGCAGTACTTC.

V usage is TRBV30 and J usage is TRBJ2-7; 8 bases line up with TRBD2. In germline, CDR1 is GTSNPN, CDR2 SVGIG (reference sequence). The CDR3 has 15 residues. The V and J ends lost 2 bases and 5 bases, in that order; junction bases with no gene match: 11. The CDR3 reads CAWSFPGLEQDEQYF. CDR3 bases: TGTGCCTGGAGTTTCCCGGGACTAGAGCAAGACGAGCAGTACTTC.

The chain is built from TRBV5-1 and TRBJ2-7; the D gene is possibly TRBD2 (7 bases). The CDR3 contains 14 residues. Germline V lookup: CDR1 SGHRS, CDR2 YFSETQ. The V end was cut by 3 bases, the J end by 6 bases, with 16 bases between. CDR3 protein: CASSSGTPGGEQYF. The DNA for the CDR3 is TGCGCCAGCAGCTCTGGGACACCGGGGGGCGAGCAGTACTTC.

V and J are TRBV5-1 and TRBJ1-2; 8 bases map to TRBD1. This CDR3 has 16 amino acids. Per the germline V gene, CDR1 is SGHRS and CDR2 is YFSETQ. Trimming removed 0 bases from V and 6 bases from J; junction bases left unmatched: 10. The CDR3 here is CASSLAFPGQGNGYTF. CDR3 bases: TGCGCCAGCAGCTTGGCTTTCCCAGGACAGGGAAATGGCTACACCTTC.

V and J are TRBV6-5 and TRBJ2-5; possible D gene TRBD2, 5 bases. This CDR3 has 14 residues. Germline CDR1 reads MNHEY; CDR2 reads SVGAGI. V was clipped by 0 bases and J by 4 bases, with 9 bases between them. The CDR3 protein is CASSYSYGGETQYF. CDR3 bases: TGTGCCAGCAGTTACTCGTACGGAGGAGAGACCCAGTACTTC.

Only one count was recorded for this clone. The CDR3 protein is CASSLEGTGRSYEQYF. The CDR3 DNA is TGTGCCAGCAGCTTAGAAGGGACAGGGCGCTCCTACGAGCAGTACTTC. This chain connects TRBV7-2 to TRBJ2-7, with TRBD1 identical over 9 bases. V shed 1 base and J 0 bases; nucleotides not matched to a gene: 4. Germline V CDR1 and CDR2: SGHTA, FQGNSA. The CDR3 is 16 amino acids.

This clone is a singleton in its sample. V is TRBV7-9 and J is TRBJ1-1, with unresolved D. This CDR3 has 16 amino acids. V was shortened by 5 bases and J by 5 bases, with 21 bases between the two germline ends. Germline V gene lookup returns CDR1 SEHNR and CDR2 FQNEAQ (reference sequence). CDR3 bases: TGTGCCAGCAGCCCGCTGATCCGCCGGGAAAAGACTGAAGCTTTCTTT. Translating it yields CASSPLIRREKTEAFF.